Described below is a single TCR beta chain sequence and its context. Its antigen is not identified. Next came a second PCR, run for about 7 to 12 cycles, which used a sample-barcoded 5' primer along with a J-beta primer mix. Each single sample gave us at least 2.5 million CDR3-containing paired-end reads. TCRdb redid the calling of the 5' RACE reads with MiXCR, one entry per CDR3 protein. The repertoire includes around 690,000 distinct CDR3 sequences, roughly 53% of them detected once, and over 35% sits in the top ten. This record belongs to a study of blood T cells in healthy people across ages. The overall study: About one barcoded TCR beta cDNA was captured per two T cells.

Donors each provided 8 to 10 milliliters of peripheral blood. Study results and caveats: Investigators treated diversity estimates from one million T cells as underestimates.

Trimming took 6 bases from V and 10 from J; bases not matched to a gene: 10. Germline lookup yields CDR1 MNHEY and CDR2 SVGAGI. This CDR3 has 15 amino acids. The origin of this receptor is a man between 60 and 70 years old in good health. The sample was blood. The V call is TRBV6-5, the J call TRBJ1-6; 9 nucleotides line up with TRBD1. The CDR3 protein is CASSGAGQGSSPLHF. Here the CDR3 DNA reads TGTGCCAGCAGCGGAGCCGGACAGGGGTCCTCACCCCTCCACTTT.